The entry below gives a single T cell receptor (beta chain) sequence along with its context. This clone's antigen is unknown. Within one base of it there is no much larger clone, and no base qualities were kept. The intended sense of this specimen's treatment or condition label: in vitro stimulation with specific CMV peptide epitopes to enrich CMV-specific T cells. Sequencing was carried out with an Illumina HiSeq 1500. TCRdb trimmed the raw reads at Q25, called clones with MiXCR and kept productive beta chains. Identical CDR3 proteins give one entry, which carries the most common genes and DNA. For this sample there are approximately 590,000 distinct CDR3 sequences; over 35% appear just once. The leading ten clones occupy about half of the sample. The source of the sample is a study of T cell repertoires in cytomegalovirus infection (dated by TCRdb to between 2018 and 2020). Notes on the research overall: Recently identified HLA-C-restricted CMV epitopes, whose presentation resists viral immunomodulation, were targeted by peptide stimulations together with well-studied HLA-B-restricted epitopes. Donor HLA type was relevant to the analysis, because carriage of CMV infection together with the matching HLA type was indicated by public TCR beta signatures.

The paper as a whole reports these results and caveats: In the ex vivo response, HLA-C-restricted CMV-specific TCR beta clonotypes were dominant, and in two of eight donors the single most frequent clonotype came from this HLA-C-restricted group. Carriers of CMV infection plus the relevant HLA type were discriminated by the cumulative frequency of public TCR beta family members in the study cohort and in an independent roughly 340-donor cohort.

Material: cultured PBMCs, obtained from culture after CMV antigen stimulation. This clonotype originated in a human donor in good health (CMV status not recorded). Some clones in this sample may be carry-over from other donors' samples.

This receptor has the CDR3 CSASKFRQATEAFF. Here is the DNA: TGCAGTGCTTCGAAATTTCGGCAGGCCACTGAAGCTTTCTTT. The rearrangement joined TRBV20-1 to TRBJ1-1; a confident D gene designation cannot be given. At the junction V is shortened by 5 bases and J by 4 bases, with 17 bases in between. The CDR3 covers 14 residues, taking in both the cysteine and the phenylalanine. Only the CDR3 region is kept as DNA, spanning 42 bases read in frame from base 1. As encoded in the germline V gene (reference sequence), CDR1 is DFQATT while CDR2 is SNEGSKA.